A selection of T cell receptor beta chains follows, all from one sample in a study of T cells in localized non-small cell lung cancer. Assay used: immunoSEQ multiplex PCR; TCRdb lists only in-frame clones, some missing. Of approximately 28,000 clones listed, approximately 91% were seen once; the top ten hold about 14%. Sequenced material: peripheral blood, taken before any cancer treatment. These receptors originate from a female donor aged 60 or older with stage II squamous cell lung carcinoma. Each CDR3 is given with its conserved first and last residue. Fields, in order: V gene, J gene, clone size, D gene, CDR3 length, CDR3 DNA, CDR3 protein. The D gene is left open where the match is weak. Clone size, where shown, is once, few, many, or a class for clones that have expanded.

>TRBV7-9|TRBJ2-7|few|TRBD2|14
TGTGCCAGCAGGTCGGGACTAGCGGGAAGCGAGCAGTACTTC
CASRSGLAGSEQYF
>TRBV14|TRBJ1-1|.|.|14
TGTGCCAGCAGCCAAGCAGGGGCGGCCACTGAAGCTTTCTTT
CASSQAGAATEAFF
>TRBV10-2|TRBJ2-2|.|.|14
TGCGCCAGCAGCGTACAGGGTGGTATCGGGGAGCTGTTTTTT
CASSVQGGIGELFF
>TRBV30|TRBJ2-3|.|TRBD1|15
TGTGCCTGGAGTGCCGGACAGGGGCGGGCAGATACGCAGTATTTT
CAWSAGQGRADTQYF
>TRBV4-3|TRBJ2-2|.|.|14
TGCGCCAGCAGAAGCGACTTGAACACCGGGGAGCTGTTTTTT
CASRSDLNTGELFF
>TRBV7-9|TRBJ1-1|.|.|13
TGTGCCAGCAGCTTAAGGGGTCTGACTGAAGCTTTCTTT
CASSLRGLTEAFF
>TRBV15|TRBJ1-5|.|TRBD1|15
TGTGCCACCAGCAGCGGACAGGGAGGCAATCAGCCCCAGCATTTT
CATSSGQGGNQPQHF
>TRBV2|TRBJ2-5|.|TRBD1|17
TGTGCCAGCGGGGAAGTTGGGACAGCTCTTTGGAGAGAGACCCAGTACTTC
CASGEVGTALWRETQYF
>TRBV27|TRBJ1-5|.|.|15
TGTGCCAGCAGCGTGGATCCACGGAACAATCAGCCCCAGCATTTT
CASSVDPRNNQPQHF
>TRBV7-2|TRBJ2-7|.|TRBD2|17
TGTGCCAGCAGCTTAGGAGGGCTAGCGGGGGCATCCTACGAGCAGTACTTC
CASSLGGLAGASYEQYF
>TRBV18|TRBJ1-1|.|TRBD1|14
TGTGCCAGCTCACCGGGGACAGGGAACACTGAAGCTTTCTTT
CASSPGTGNTEAFF
>TRBV15|TRBJ2-7|.|TRBD2|14
TGTGCCACTAGGACTAGCGGGAAGTCCTACGAGCAGTACTTC
CATRTSGKSYEQYF
>TRBV19|TRBJ1-3|.|.|16
TGTGCCAGTAGTCTCCGGGACATCCTCTCTGGAAACACCATATATTTT
CASSLRDILSGNTIYF
>TRBV19|TRBJ1-3|.|.|15
TGTGCCTCCCAGATCGCGAGGGTCTCTGGAAACACCATATATTTT
CASQIARVSGNTIYF
>TRBV2|TRBJ2-1|.|.|14
TGTGCCAGCAGAGGACTCCTGCCCGGGAATGAGCAGTTCTTC
CASRGLLPGNEQFF
>TRBV6-5|TRBJ1-2|.|.|12
TGTGCCAGCGCCCGGGCTAACTATGGCTACACCTTC
CASARANYGYTF
>TRBV28|TRBJ2-1|.|.|12
TGTGCCAGCAGTGAGTCCTACAATGAGCAGTTCTTC
CASSESYNEQFF
>TRBV9|TRBJ2-2|.|.|14
TGTGCCAGCAGCGTTGGGATAGGTTCCGGGGAGCTGTTTTTT
CASSVGIGSGELFF
>TRBV10-3|TRBJ2-1|once|.|15
TGTGCCATCAGCACAGTTAAAGGGTCCTACAATGAGCAGTTCTTC
CAISTVKGSYNEQFF
>TRBV18|TRBJ2-1|.|TRBD2|15
TGTGCCAGCTCACCGGGACTAGCGGATTACAATGAGCAGTTCTTC
CASSPGLADYNEQFF
>TRBV18|TRBJ1-2|.|TRBD1|15
TGTGCCAGCTCACCCACGCGCGGGACAGGGGATGGCTACACCTTC
CASSPTRGTGDGYTF
>TRBV7-2|TRBJ1-4|.|.|15
TGTGCCAGCAGCTTAGCAGGGGCGAGAGGTGAAAAACTGTTTTTT
CASSLAGARGEKLFF
>TRBV5-1|TRBJ1-1|.|.|14
TGCGCCAGCAGCTTGCTGGGGGGGCCCACTGAAGCTTTCTTT
CASSLLGGPTEAFF
>TRBV28|TRBJ2-1|.|TRBD2|13
TGTGCCAGCAGTCCCTACGCAGCGGGAGGACAGTTCTTC
CASSPYAAGGQFF
>TRBV7-2|TRBJ1-3|.|.|14
TGTGCCAGCGTGGGGGGGCACACTGGAAACACCATATATTTT
CASVGGHTGNTIYF
>TRBV30|TRBJ2-3|.|TRBD2|15
TGTGCCTGGAGTGTCGGAGCGGGGGAAACAGATACGCAGTATTTT
CAWSVGAGETDTQYF
>TRBV28|TRBJ2-2|.|TRBD1|13
TGTGCCATGCGACAGGGGGCCAGCGGGGAGCTGTTTTTT
CAMRQGASGELFF
>TRBV25-1|TRBJ1-2|.|.|13
TGTGCCAGTTTCGATCAGGGGAACTATGGCTACACCTTC
CASFDQGNYGYTF
>TRBV28|TRBJ1-1|.|.|13
TGTGCCAGCAAGGCCGGGTTCCCCACTGAAGCTTTCTTT
CASKAGFPTEAFF